This record covers a single T cell receptor beta chain. Its antigen is unknown. For every CD8+ T cell subset, a few hundred thousand cells were flow-sorted straight into RLT lysis buffer, and each subset was sorted in triplicate. Naive CD8+ T cells were defined stringently as CD45RO-CCR7+CD27+CD95- to exclude memory contaminants. Standard density gradient centrifugation was used to isolate peripheral blood mononuclear cells from buffy coats. A FACSAria III was used to flow-sort naive CXCR3-negative and CXCR3-positive CD8+ T cells. An RNeasy Mini Kit was used to extract total RNA from the sorted cells. This sample was taken from a study of CXCR3-negative and CXCR3-positive naive CD8 T cells (dated by TCRdb to 2018 to 2020). As for the study more broadly: Some 130 million TRB reads were obtained in total, roughly 1.5 +/- 0.3 million reads per library. Diversity and physicochemical repertoire analyses were performed on some 10 donors pooled from two independent experiments. For the TRBV-TRBJ cluster analysis, the naive subsets came from a handful of donors, while the memory cells came from 3 donors.

On the study overall, not on this receptor specifically: Because surface CD5, which is linked to self-reactivity in mice, was comparable between the naive subsets, TCR interaction strength was also inferred from TRB CDR3 physicochemical properties. Comparably high repertoire diversity was found in both naive subsets, whereas much lower repertoire diversity was found in memory CD8+ T cells. Freshly isolated PBMCs were used for most assays because CXCR3 expression went down partially after cryopreservation. TRB CDR3s from CXCR3-positive naive cells showed higher hydrophobicity (lower Kidera factor 4), lower energy, and higher strength and volume indices than CXCR3-negative naive cells. Similar TRBV-TRBJ usage was shown by naive CXCR3-negative and CXCR3-positive cells from the same donor, whereas distinct patterns were shown by memory cells.

The germline V gene (reference sequence) supplies CDR1 LGHDT and CDR2 YNNKEL. From the cysteine through the phenylalanine, the CDR3 covers 16 amino acids. No DNA sequence is on record. The reads were generated on a NextSeq 550. The Human TCR Profiling Kit (MiLaboratory) was used to prepare UMI-labeled 5' RACE TRB cDNA libraries. The full amount of extracted RNA was used for cDNA synthesis, and the full amount of resulting cDNA was used for PCR amplification. Libraries were prepared in parallel using an identical number of PCR cycles. The paper's processing steps were these. With a requirement of at least two reads per UMI, MIGEC and MiXCR extracted about 52,000 +/- 9,100 unique UMI-labeled TRB cDNA molecules per library. An average of around 40,000 +/- 10,000 functional in-frame TRB CDR3 nucleotide clonotypes without stop codons was found per library. Diversity metrics, including normalized Shannon-Wiener and Chao1, were computed in VDJtools after downsampling to 5000 UMI-labeled TRB molecules per sample. For the central five CDR3 residues, VDJtools calculated physicochemical properties weighted by clonotype size, namely interaction energy, strength, volume and Kidera factor 4. TCRdb reprocessed the reads and assigns one entry to each CDR3 protein sequence, leaving out DNA. Here the V and J calls rest on TCRdb's processing, not on the authors' analysis. The sample's clone listing holds about 62,000 distinct CDR3 sequences. The ten largest clones add up to about 4.4% of the sample.

Sample: naive CXCR3- CD8+ T cells from blood. The sample's cell subset or site label, in plain terms: CD45RO-CCR7+CD27+CD95- naive CD8+ T cells lacking CXCR3 (TNR3-). This receptor was obtained from a human donor in good health. Some clones in this sample may be carry-over from other donors' samples. The chain is encoded by TRBV3-1 joined to TRBJ2-7; the D call from TCRdb, TRBD1, cannot be confirmed without DNA. The CDR3 has the sequence CASSQVDAGAYYEQYF.